One sample yielded the 18 T cell receptor beta chains listed below, sequenced in a study of blood T cell repertoires in COVID-19. Assay used: immunoSEQ multiplex PCR; TCRdb lists only in-frame clones, some missing. This table holds around 330,000 clones, about 91% found once. The source material was PBMCs or T cells enriched from blood (not recorded which). The receptor set was obtained from a middle-aged woman who had recovered from COVID-19.

V gene TRBV11-1 combines with J gene TRBJ2-7, with TRBD2 matching over 9 bases. V gave up 2 bases and J gave up 0 bases; unmatched junction bases: 2. This CDR3 spans 15 amino acids. Germline V gene sequence: CDR1 SGHAT, CDR2 FQDESV (reference sequence). CDR3 nucleotides: TGTGCCAGCAGCTTAAGTAGCGGGGGCTCCTACGAGCAGTACTTC. Residues: CASSLSSGGSYEQYF.

The genes are TRBV29-1 and TRBJ2-1; 8 bases are shared with TRBD1. Germline lookup yields CDR1 SQVTM and CDR2 ANQGSEA. The CDR3 extends over 15 amino acids. CDR3 in DNA: TGCACCATTCGTGGGGGACAGGCTAGGAAGGATGAGCAGTTCTTC. It yields the protein CTIRGGQARKDEQFF.

The rearrangement uses TRBV7-8 and TRBJ2-3, with 11 bases matching TRBD1. CDR1 is SGHVS, CDR2 FQNEAQ, per germline. The CDR3 spans 15 residues. Germline trimming cut 4 bases from V and 5 bases from J; bases unmatched to any gene: 5. As DNA, the CDR3 is TGTGCCAGCAGCTCTCGGACAGGGGGCGTAGATACGCAGTATTTT. The encoded protein is CASSSRTGGVDTQYF. The full variable domain, with the rest looked up from reference TRBV7-8 and TRBJ2-3, is GAGVSQSPRYKVAKRGQDVALRCDPISGHVSLFWYQQALGQGPEFLTYFQNEAQLDKSGLPSDRFFAERPEGSVSTLKIQRTQQEDSAVYLCASSSRTGGVDTQYFGPGTRLTVL.

This chain links TRBV24-1 with TRBJ2-1; perhaps TRBD2 as D (5 bases). The CDR3 length is 13 residues. V shed 3 bases and J shed 3 bases, with 5 bases lying between them. Germline CDR1 reads KGHDR; CDR2 reads SFDVKD. The CDR3 here is CATSDRDYNEQFF. DNA of the CDR3: TGTGCCACCAGTGATCGGGACTACAATGAGCAGTTCTTC.

The V and J genes are TRBV2 and TRBJ2-3; 10 bases agree with TRBD2. Germline V CDR1 and CDR2: SNHLY, FYNNEI. The J segment lost 6 bases and the V segment lost 7 bases, leaving 16 bases of the junction unmatched. The CDR3 is 17 amino acids. The CDR3 sequence: CASNRPGLASNSDTQYF. CDR3 in DNA: TGTGCCAGCAACAGACCGGGACTAGCGTCCAACTCGGATACGCAGTATTTT.

J is TRBJ2-7 and V is TRBV2, with no clear D. The germline V and J ends were trimmed by 2 bases and 3 bases, with 5 bases remaining between them. Germline V gives CDR1 SNHLY, CDR2 FYNNEI. CDR3 length equals 12 residues. As DNA, the CDR3 is TGTGCCAGCAGTGAACAGGACTACGAGCAGTACTTC. As protein: CASSEQDYEQYF.

The chain has TRBV2 and TRBJ1-1; D unresolved. Germline V CDR1 and CDR2: SNHLY, FYNNEI. The CDR3 covers 14 residues. The V gene lost 8 bases and the J gene lost 1 base, with 14 bases spanning the gap. CDR3: CASGPTEGNTEAFF. In DNA, the CDR3 is TGTGCCAGCGGCCCGACTGAAGGGAACACTGAAGCTTTCTTT.

The rearrangement joins TRBV28 to TRBJ1-5; TRBD1 aligns across 9 bases. Trimming took 5 bases from V and 11 from J; bases not matched to a gene: 13. Germline CDR1 reads MDHEN; CDR2 reads SYDVKM. The CDR3 contains 15 residues. The CDR3 nucleotides are TGTGCCAGCAGTATTGACAGGGGGGGCAATCGGGCCCAGCATTTT. Translation gives CASSIDRGGNRAQHF.

This chain links TRBV18 with TRBJ2-5; 7 nucleotides align to TRBD1. Per the germline V gene, CDR1 is KGHSH and CDR2 is LQKENI. The CDR3 has 15 amino acids. V was pared by 3 bases and J by 7 bases, with 11 bases of the junction left unmatched. Here the CDR3 reads CASSPTGTVGGTQYF. The CDR3 DNA is TGTGCCAGCTCACCGACCGGGACAGTCGGTGGGACCCAGTACTTC.

V usage is TRBV27 and J usage is TRBJ2-5, with TRBD1 matching 7 bases. This CDR3 spans 17 amino acids. The V segment lost 0 bases and the J segment 2 bases; nucleotides outside the gene matches: 9. From germline, CDR1 is MNHEY and CDR2 SMNVEV (reference sequence). The CDR3 sequence: CASSLSYRGFRQETQYF. CDR3 DNA: TGTGCCAGCAGTTTATCTTACAGGGGATTTAGGCAAGAGACCCAGTACTTC.

V is TRBV28 and J is TRBJ2-5; TRBD2 aligns across 10 bases. The CDR3 is 15 amino acids. CDR1 is MDHEN, CDR2 SYDVKM, per germline. Germline trimming cut 8 bases from V and 5 bases from J; bases unmatched to any gene: 11. This CDR3 is CASRWASGSWETQYF. DNA for the CDR3: TGTGCCAGCCGGTGGGCTAGCGGGAGTTGGGAGACCCAGTACTTC.

This clone has only a few counts. This sequence joins TRBV11-2 and TRBJ2-1; TRBD2 is a possible D gene (6 bases). The ends were cut back, 4 bases at V and 3 bases at J, with 19 bases in the middle. The CDR3 runs to 17 residues. Germline lookup yields CDR1 SGHAT and CDR2 FQNNGV. CDR3 loop: CASSSRLVTDLYNEQFF. CDR3 in DNA: TGTGCCAGCAGCTCCAGACTAGTCACGGACCTCTACAATGAGCAGTTCTTC. The full variable domain, in which reference TRBV11-2 and TRBJ2-1 provide the parts outside the CDR3, is EAGVAQSPRYKIIEKRQSVAFWCNPISGHATLYWYQQILGQGPKLLIQFQNNGVVDDSQLPKDRFSAERLKGVDSTLKIQPAKLEDSAVYLCASSSRLVTDLYNEQFFGPGTRLTVL.

This chain connects TRBV6-1 to TRBJ2-7; TRBD1 might be the D (5 bases). The CDR3 is 13 amino acids. Trimming cost V 1 base and J 6 bases, with 10 bases left between them. In germline, CDR1 is MNHNS, CDR2 SASEGT. The CDR3 spells CASSEGKGVEQYF. DNA of the CDR3: TGTGCCAGCAGTGAAGGCAAAGGGGTCGAGCAGTACTTC.

The gene calls are TRBV7-9 and TRBJ2-1; TRBD2 matches at 7 bases. The CDR3 has 15 amino acids. CDR1 and CDR2 (germline): SEHNR, FQNEAQ (reference sequence). Unmatched junction bases numbered 5, after V lost 1 base and J lost 5 bases. Here the CDR3 DNA reads TGTGCCAGCAGCTTAGAAGCGGGATCCCACAATGAGCAGTTCTTC. The encoded protein is CASSLEAGSHNEQFF.

This clone appeared a single time. The genes are TRBV7-2 and TRBJ2-5; 10 bases agree with TRBD2. Germline V lookup: CDR1 SGHTA, CDR2 FQGNSA. With 3 bases clipped from V and 2 bases from J, the junction kept 9 bases outside the gene matches. The CDR3 contains 17 residues. The CDR3 spells CASSLGPGLASQETQYF. CDR3 bases: TGTGCCAGCAGCTTGGGCCCGGGACTAGCGAGTCAAGAGACCCAGTACTTC.

The genes are TRBV12-3 or TRBV12-4 and TRBJ1-5, with D hard to call. CDR3 length: 13 residues. Trimming took 3 bases from V and 9 from J, leaving 12 bases between them. This CDR3 is CASSFGGPGPQHF. CDR3 in DNA: TGTGCCAGCAGTTTCGGCGGCCCGGGGCCCCAGCATTTT.

The chain is built from TRBV30 and TRBJ1-1; 7 bases match TRBD1. Germline V lookup: CDR1 GTSNPN, CDR2 SVGIG (reference sequence). This CDR3 contains 14 residues. The V and J ends lost 3 bases and 3 bases, in that order; junction bases with no gene match: 7. The CDR3 nucleotides read TGTGCCTGGAGCTTGAGGGGGCGGGACACTGAAGCTTTCTTT. Its protein product is CAWSLRGRDTEAFF.

The chain is built from TRBV12-5 and TRBJ2-7, with unresolved D. Trimming took 5 bases from V and 0 from J, leaving 11 bases between them. This CDR3 is 14 amino acids long. CDR1 LGHNT and CDR2 FRNRAP come from the germline V gene. The CDR3 sequence is CASGGGSSSYEQYF. In nucleotides, the CDR3 is TGTGCTAGTGGTGGCGGTTCAAGCTCCTACGAGCAGTACTTC.